This is a list of T cell receptor beta chains from one sample in a study of blood T cells in healthy people across ages. Using its own MiXCR run on the 5' RACE reads, TCRdb lists one record per CDR3 protein. The sample holds about 1.1 million distinct CDR3 sequences, roughly two fifths seen once. What was sequenced was blood. The receptors shown here come from a man aged 18 to 29 in good health. Each CDR3 is given without its conserved first and last residue.

V gene,CDR3 protein
TRBV7-2,ASSLTGDDTQY
TRBV12-3/TRBV12-4,ASSLRGSRVDEQF
TRBV5-6,ASSLEGRIVHYEQY
TRBV20-1,SASQMYTAPNTEAF
TRBV6-5,ATTSGTRTEAF
TRBV29-1,SVMDRSSYEQY
TRBV29-1,SVASGTDLNGYT
TRBV5-1,ASSLVLGRGQYEQY
TRBV4-3,ASSQGLRAYNEQY
TRBV4-2,ASSLPKSSADTQY
TRBV20-1,SARQGLNYGYT
TRBV10-3,AIRGQEVYNEQF
TRBV7-9,ASSSKRPGQINEKLF
TRBV5-6,ASSSSTQPGFSYNEQF
TRBV12-3/TRBV12-4,ASSSTRTGGRYGYT
TRBV12-3/TRBV12-4,ANSLEMVTGAF
TRBV5-1,ASSPRDRPPYEQY
TRBV5-1,ASSLATTGRMFYGYT
TRBV12-3/TRBV12-4,ASRQGHQPQH
TRBV4-3,ASSQDGRDDGYT
TRBV28,ASSFSAGETGELF
TRBV9,ASSMRTASYGYT
TRBV19,ATSDRSYNEQF
TRBV12-3/TRBV12-4,ASSYGTGGGGRY
TRBV5-1,ASSTGTSAGTDTQY
TRBV20-1,SAHVLLAYAADTQY
TRBV27,ASSPRRGAYCYT
TRBV5-1,ASSLPGTGEEQF